Sequencing of this TCR beta chain was carried out in a study of CD8 T cells in Susac syndrome. V was clipped by 1 base and J by 2 bases, with 12 bases between them. Looked up from germline, CDR1 is MGHRA and CDR2 is YSYEKL. The CDR3 consists of 15 residues. Reverse transcription of about 0.5 to 1 ug RNA used random hexamers. Amplification of the TCR beta CDR3 was carried out by immunoSEQ multiplex PCR, which spanned a total of 54 Vbeta and 13 Jbeta segments. TCRdb recomputed calls from the immunoSEQ multiplex PCR reads with MiXCR, one row per CDR3 protein. The data hold a few hundred thousand distinct CDR3 sequences, with around 90% observed a single time. The authors carried out high-throughput sequencing of TCR beta. They applied it to CD8+ and CD4+ T cells obtained from blood. FACS enriched CD8+ TEMRA cells, while bulk CD8+ and CD4+ were negatively isolated.

The chain joins TRBV4-1 to TRBJ2-7, with no clear D. The origin of this receptor is a human donor with multiple sclerosis. The sample consisted of CD8+ T cells from PBMCs. CDR3 nucleotide sequence: TGCGCCAGCAGCCAAGGTCACGGGTCTACCTACGAGCAGTACTTC. This sequence encodes CASSQGHGSTYEQYF.